The 21 T cell receptor beta chains listed next were all sequenced from one sample in a study of blood T cell repertoires in COVID-19. Generated by immunoSEQ multiplex PCR, the TCRdb table keeps only in-frame clones and is missing some. The sample has 80,000 or so clones; approximately 80% are singletons. The sample was peripheral blood. These TCRs come from an elderly woman with acute or convalescent COVID-19.

This clone has a handful of counts. V usage is TRBV7-9 and J usage is TRBJ1-5; D not certain. This CDR3 contains 15 residues. Germline CDR1 SEHNR, CDR2 FQNEAQ (reference sequence). Trimming took 2 bases from V and 3 from J, leaving 11 bases between them. CDR3 coding DNA: TGTGCCAGCAGCTTAATGGTGAACAACAATCAGCCCCAGCATTTT. Translated, it gives CASSLMVNNNQPQHF.

The chain is built from TRBV30 and TRBJ1-3; perhaps TRBD1 as D (6 bases). Germline-derived CDR1 and CDR2 are GTSNPN and SVGIG (reference sequence). Between the trimmed V and J ends, which lost 5 bases and 0 bases, there was a span of 11 bases. The CDR3 loop spans 14 amino acids. The CDR3 nucleotides are TGTGCCTGGGGGGGGCAGACCTCTGGAAACACCATATATTTT. Residues: CAWGGQTSGNTIYF.

This sequence joins TRBV10-1 and TRBJ2-3; maybe TRBD2 (6 bases). There are 14 residues in the CDR3. Trimming pared 2 bases from V and 3 bases from J, leaving 9 bases between. Germline V gives CDR1 WNHNN, CDR2 SYGVQD (reference sequence). The CDR3 loop reads CASSEGGVTDTQYF. The CDR3 nucleotides are TGCGCCAGCAGTGAGGGAGGGGTGACAGATACGCAGTATTTT.

The rearrangement joins TRBV9 to TRBJ1-2, with D uncertain. V gave up 2 bases and J gave up 5 bases, with 10 bases separating them. Germline V gives CDR1 SGDLS, CDR2 YYNGEE. This CDR3 has 13 residues. The DNA for the CDR3 is TGTGCCAGCAGCGTTGAGGGTATATATGGCTACACCTTC. It codes for CASSVEGIYGYTF. Filled out from reference TRBV9 and TRBJ1-2, the complete variable domain reads DSGVTQTPKHLITATGQRVTLRCSPRSGDLSVYWYQQSLDQGLQFLIQYYNGEERAKGNILERFSAQQFPDLHSELNLSSLELGDSALYFCASSVEGIYGYTFGSGTRLTVV.

The chain links TRBV7-2 to TRBJ1-2; possibly TRBD1 for D (5 bases). This CDR3 has 15 amino acids. V lost 6 bases and J 0 bases, leaving 14 bases between the germline ends. The germline gives CDR1 SGHTA, CDR2 FQGNSA. This CDR3 reads CASRAPGLANYGYTF. The CDR3 DNA reads as TGTGCCAGCAGAGCACCAGGGTTAGCTAACTATGGCTACACCTTC. The full variable domain, rest sourced from reference TRBV7-2 and TRBJ1-2, is GAGVSQSPSNKVTEKGKDVELRCDPISGHTALYWYRQSLGQGLEFLIYFQGNSAPDKSGLPSDRFSAERTGGSVSTLTIQRTQQEDSAVYLCASRAPGLANYGYTFGSGTRLTVV.

The rearrangement uses TRBV19 and TRBJ2-3; 7 bases agree with TRBD2. Germline V CDR1 and CDR2: LNHDA, SQIVND (reference sequence). V was pared by 7 bases and J by 6 bases, with 7 bases of the junction left unmatched. This CDR3 is built from 13 residues. CDR3 protein: CASTSGAADTQYF. The CDR3 nucleotides are TGTGCCAGTACGAGCGGGGCTGCGGATACGCAGTATTTT.

This clone was recorded only once. V is TRBV5-4 and J is TRBJ1-2; no reliable D call. The V and J ends lost 0 bases and 8 bases respectively, with 11 bases between them. CDR3 size: 13 residues. The germline CDR1 and CDR2 sequences are SGHNT and YYREEE (reference sequence). CDR3 sequence reads: CASSLAGSVGYTF. The CDR3 DNA is TGTGCCAGCAGCTTGGCCGGGAGCGTGGGCTACACCTTC. Drawing the rest from reference TRBV5-4 and TRBJ1-2, the complete variable domain is ETGVTQSPTHLIKTRGQQVTLRCSSQSGHNTVSWYQQALGQGPQFIFQYYREEENGRGNFPPRFSGLQFPNYSSELNVNALELDDSALYLCASSLAGSVGYTFGSGTRLTVV.

This sequence joins TRBV2 and TRBJ2-7; D remains unclear. The V end was cut by 4 bases, the J end by 7 bases, with 14 bases between. The CDR3 runs to 13 residues. Germline values: CDR1 SNHLY, CDR2 FYNNEI. The CDR3 sequence: CASSVAPAGEQYF. For the CDR3, the DNA is TGTGCCAGCAGTGTCGCGCCAGCCGGGGAGCAGTACTTC.

The CDR3 region is CASSSGQGRGLPGANVLTF. The CDR3 DNA follows: TGCGCCAGCAGCTCGGGACAGGGTCGAGGTCTCCCTGGGGCCAACGTCCTGACTTTC. This chain joins TRBV5-1 and TRBJ2-6, with 9 bases matching TRBD1. The ends lost 3 bases at V and 2 bases at J; junction bases unmatched: 12. This CDR3 comprises 19 residues. CDR1 and CDR2 (germline): SGHRS, YFSETQ.

This clone turned up a few times. CDR3 protein: CASSLDAAYGYTF. Written as DNA, the CDR3 is TGTGCCAGCAGCTTAGATGCGGCCTATGGCTACACCTTC. The chain uses TRBV11-2 and TRBJ1-2; unclear D gene. The CDR3 covers 13 residues. The germline V gene has CDR1 SGHAT and CDR2 FQNNGV. With 0 bases removed from V and 4 bases from J, the gap between germline ends came to 6 bases.

This chain links TRBV12-5 with TRBJ2-5, with D perhaps TRBD2 (6 bases). Trimming removed 4 bases at V and 5 bases at J, with 11 bases between. The CDR3 length is 13 residues. Germline V lookup: CDR1 LGHNT, CDR2 FRNRAP. This CDR3 is CASGYYGGETQYF. In nucleotides, the CDR3 is TGTGCTAGTGGTTACTATGGAGGGGAGACCCAGTACTTC.

The V call is TRBV7-9, the J call TRBJ1-6; 8 bases agree with TRBD1. The J segment lost 4 bases and the V segment lost 2 bases, leaving 1 base of the junction unmatched. Germline V CDR1 and CDR2: SEHNR, FQNEAQ (reference sequence). The CDR3 has 15 residues. CDR3 residues: CASSLQGAYNSPLHF. The CDR3 bases are TGTGCCAGCAGCTTACAGGGGGCATATAATTCACCCCTCCACTTT.

This chain joins TRBV11-3 and TRBJ1-1; tentatively, D is TRBD1 (5 bases). This CDR3 has 14 amino acids. Germline V CDR1 and CDR2: SGHNT, YENEEA. Trimming pared 7 bases from V and 1 base from J, leaving 13 bases between. The CDR3 spells CASTGGNANTEAFF. CDR3 bases: TGTGCCAGCACGGGGGGGAATGCGAACACTGAAGCTTTCTTT.

This chain uses TRBV6-4 with TRBJ2-1; the D is unclear. The CDR3 has 17 amino acids. The germline V and J ends were trimmed by 0 bases and 0 bases, with 12 bases remaining between them. Looked up from germline, CDR1 is MRHNA and CDR2 is SNTAGT. This chain's CDR3 is CASSDSRGMSSYNEQFF. The CDR3 nucleotides read TGTGCCAGCAGTGACTCGAGAGGAATGAGCTCCTACAATGAGCAGTTCTTC.

The gene calls are TRBV6-2 or TRBV6-3 and TRBJ2-1, with TRBD2 identical over 12 bases. Germline values: CDR1 MNHEY, CDR2 SVGEGT. The CDR3 is 17 residues long. V shed 2 bases, J shed 7 bases, and the junction held 9 bases outside the gene matches. CDR3 sequence: CASSYRAFLAGGNEQFF. Here the CDR3 DNA reads TGTGCCAGCAGTTACCGGGCCTTCCTAGCGGGGGGGAATGAGCAGTTCTTC.

This clone has more than one count but fewer than ten. The V gene is TRBV10-2, the J gene TRBJ1-4; tentative D call: TRBD1 (5 bases). The CDR3 runs to 14 residues. CDR1 is WSHSY, CDR2 SAAADI, per germline. V lost 6 bases to trimming and J lost 5 bases, with 13 bases between them. The CDR3 DNA reads as TGCGCCAGCAGGTCCCAGGGTTGGAATGAAAAACTGTTTTTT. Amino acid sequence: CASRSQGWNEKLFF.

The chain has TRBV19 and TRBJ2-3, with a weak D call TRBD2 (5 bases). V was cut by 6 bases and J by 1 base, with 11 bases left in between. Germline CDR1 and CDR2: LNHDA and SQIVND (reference sequence). The CDR3 has 14 amino acids. The CDR3 region has the DNA TGTGCCAGTAGGAGGGATGAGGGCACAGATACGCAGTATTTT. It is translated as CASRRDEGTDTQYF.

The rearrangement links TRBV7-9 to TRBJ2-2, with D possibly being TRBD2 (6 bases). The germline gives CDR1 SEHNR, CDR2 FQNEAQ (reference sequence). V was trimmed by 4 bases and J by 0 bases, leaving 12 bases between them. The CDR3 is 16 residues long. CDR3 DNA: TGTGCCAGCAGCTCCCTGGGGGACTCGAACACCGGGGAGCTGTTTTTT. This sequence encodes CASSSLGDSNTGELFF.

With regard to this clone: In the same sample, other DNA sequences code for this CDR3. The gene calls are TRBV28 and TRBJ1-2; D remains ambiguous. Trimming cost V 5 bases and J 5 bases, with 6 bases left between them. The V gene's germline CDR1 is MDHEN and CDR2 SYDVKM. This CDR3 region has 11 residues. CDR3: CASSRGYGYTF. CDR3 in DNA: TGTGCCAGCAGTCGGGGATATGGCTACACCTTC.

The chain combines TRBV9 with TRBJ1-1; 10 bases map to TRBD1. This CDR3 has 14 residues. The trim removed 4 bases at V and 7 bases at J, leaving 7 bases unmatched. The germline gives CDR1 SGDLS, CDR2 YYNGEE. The CDR3: CASSTLTGGGEAFF. The CDR3 coding sequence is TGTGCCAGCAGCACACTGACAGGGGGCGGTGAAGCTTTCTTT.

The genes are TRBV10-3 and TRBJ1-2; a possible D gene is TRBD1 (6 bases). V was shortened by 7 bases and J by 2 bases, with 11 bases between the two germline ends. Germline CDR1 is ENHRY and CDR2 is SYGVKD. The CDR3 has 13 residues. DNA of the CDR3: TGTGCCATCAACAGACAGGAGAACTATGGCTACACCTTC. This encodes CAINRQENYGYTF.